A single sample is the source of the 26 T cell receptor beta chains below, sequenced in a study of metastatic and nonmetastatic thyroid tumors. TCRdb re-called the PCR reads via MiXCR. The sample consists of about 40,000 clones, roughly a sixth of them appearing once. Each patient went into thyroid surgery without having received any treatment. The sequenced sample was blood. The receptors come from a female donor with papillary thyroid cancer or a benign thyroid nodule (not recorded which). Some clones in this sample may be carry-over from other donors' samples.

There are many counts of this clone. CDR3 DNA sequence: TGTGCCAGCAGTTTGGTAGTCGACACTCTGGGGGGCACTGAAGCTTTCTTT. Its translation: CASSLVVDTLGGTEAFF. The rearrangement joins TRBV28 to TRBJ1-1, with a tentative D call TRBD1 (5 bases). The germline V gene has CDR1 MDHEN and CDR2 SYDVKM. Trimming cost V 3 bases and J 4 bases, with 21 bases left between them. This CDR3 is 17 amino acids long. Looking up the rest from reference TRBV28 and TRBJ1-1 gives the full variable domain: DVKVTQSSRYLVKRTGEKVFLECVQDMDHENMFWYRQDPGLGLRLIYFSYDVKMKEKGDIPEGYSVSREKKERFSLILESASTNQTSMYLCASSLVVDTLGGTEAFFGQGTRLTVV.

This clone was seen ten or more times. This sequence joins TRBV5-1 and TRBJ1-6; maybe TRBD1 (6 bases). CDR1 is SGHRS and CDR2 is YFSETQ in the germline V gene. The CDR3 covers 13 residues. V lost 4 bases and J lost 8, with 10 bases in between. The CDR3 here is CASSGGGDSPLHF. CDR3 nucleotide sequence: TGCGCCAGCAGCGGAGGGGGGGATTCACCCCTCCACTTT.

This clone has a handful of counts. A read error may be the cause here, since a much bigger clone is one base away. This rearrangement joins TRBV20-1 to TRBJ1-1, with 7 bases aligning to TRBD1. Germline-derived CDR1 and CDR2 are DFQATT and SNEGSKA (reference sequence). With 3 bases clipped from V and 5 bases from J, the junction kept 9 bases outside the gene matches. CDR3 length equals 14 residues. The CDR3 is CSASGAGGCTEAFF. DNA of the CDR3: TGCAGTGCTAGCGGGGCAGGGGGGTGTACTGAAGCTTTCTTT.

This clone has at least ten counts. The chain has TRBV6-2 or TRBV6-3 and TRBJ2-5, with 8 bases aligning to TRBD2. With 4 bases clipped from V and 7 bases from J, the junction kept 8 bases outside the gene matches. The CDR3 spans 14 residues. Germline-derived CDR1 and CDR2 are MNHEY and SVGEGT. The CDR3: CASSLGGGSVTQYF. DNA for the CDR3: TGTGCCAGCAGTTTGGGCGGGGGGTCTGTGACCCAGTACTTC.

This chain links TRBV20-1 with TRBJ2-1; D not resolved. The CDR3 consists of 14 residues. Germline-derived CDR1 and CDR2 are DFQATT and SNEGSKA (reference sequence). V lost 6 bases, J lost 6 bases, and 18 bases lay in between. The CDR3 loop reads CSATRTWSPNEQFF. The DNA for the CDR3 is TGCAGTGCCACCCGCACATGGTCCCCCAATGAGCAGTTCTTC.

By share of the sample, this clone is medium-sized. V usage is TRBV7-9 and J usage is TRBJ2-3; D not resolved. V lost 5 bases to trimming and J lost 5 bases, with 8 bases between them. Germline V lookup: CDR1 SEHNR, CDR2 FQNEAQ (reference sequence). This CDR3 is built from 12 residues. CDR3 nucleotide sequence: TGTGCCAGCAGCCGAGATCAAGATACGCAGTATTTT. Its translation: CASSRDQDTQYF.

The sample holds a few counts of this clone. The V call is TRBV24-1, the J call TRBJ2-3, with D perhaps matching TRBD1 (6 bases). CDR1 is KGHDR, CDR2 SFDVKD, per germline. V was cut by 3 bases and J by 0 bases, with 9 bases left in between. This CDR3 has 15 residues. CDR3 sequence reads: CATSDPGASTDTQYF. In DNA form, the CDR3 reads TGTGCCACCAGTGATCCAGGGGCTAGCACAGATACGCAGTATTTT.

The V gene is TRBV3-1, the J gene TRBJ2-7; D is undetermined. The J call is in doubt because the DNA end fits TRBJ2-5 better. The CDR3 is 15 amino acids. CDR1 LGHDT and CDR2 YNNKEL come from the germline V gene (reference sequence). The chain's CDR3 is CASSDGRNYQETQYF. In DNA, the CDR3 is TGTGCCAGCAGCGACGGGCGGAACTACCAAGAGACCCAGTACTTC.

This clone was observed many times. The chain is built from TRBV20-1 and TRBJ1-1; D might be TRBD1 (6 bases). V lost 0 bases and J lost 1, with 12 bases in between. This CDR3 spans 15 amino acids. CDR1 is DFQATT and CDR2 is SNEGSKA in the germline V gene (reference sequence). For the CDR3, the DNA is TGCAGTGCTAGAGATGGGGGGACACCGAACACTGAAGCTTTCTTT. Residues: CSARDGGTPNTEAFF.

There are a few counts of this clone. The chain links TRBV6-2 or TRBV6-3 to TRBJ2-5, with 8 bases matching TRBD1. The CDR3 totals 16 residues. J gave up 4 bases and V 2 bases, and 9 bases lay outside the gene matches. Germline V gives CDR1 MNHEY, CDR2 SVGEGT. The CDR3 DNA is TGTGCCAGCAGTTACGCAACCCAGGGGACAGGAGAGACCCAGTACTTC. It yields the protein CASSYATQGTGETQYF.

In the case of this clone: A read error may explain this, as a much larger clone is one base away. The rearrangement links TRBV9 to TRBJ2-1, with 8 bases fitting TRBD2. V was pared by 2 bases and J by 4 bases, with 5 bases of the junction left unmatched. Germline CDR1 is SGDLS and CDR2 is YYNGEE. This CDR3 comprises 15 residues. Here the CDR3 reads CASSVVAGLYNEQFF. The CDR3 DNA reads TGTGCCAGCAGCGTGGTAGCGGGACTGTACAATGAGCAGTTCTTC.

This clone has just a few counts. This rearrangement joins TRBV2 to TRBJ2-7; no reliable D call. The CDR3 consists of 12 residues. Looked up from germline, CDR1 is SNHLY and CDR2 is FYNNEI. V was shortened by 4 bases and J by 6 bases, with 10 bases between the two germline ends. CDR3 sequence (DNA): TGTGCCAGCAGTGTTGAGCGATCCGAGCAGTACTTC. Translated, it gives CASSVERSEQYF.

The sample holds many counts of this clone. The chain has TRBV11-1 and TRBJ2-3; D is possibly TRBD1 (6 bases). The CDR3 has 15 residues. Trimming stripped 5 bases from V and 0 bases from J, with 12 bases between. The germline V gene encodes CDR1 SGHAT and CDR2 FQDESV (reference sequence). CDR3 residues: CASSRTALSTDTQYF. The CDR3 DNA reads TGTGCCAGCAGCCGGACAGCACTTAGCACAGATACGCAGTATTTT.

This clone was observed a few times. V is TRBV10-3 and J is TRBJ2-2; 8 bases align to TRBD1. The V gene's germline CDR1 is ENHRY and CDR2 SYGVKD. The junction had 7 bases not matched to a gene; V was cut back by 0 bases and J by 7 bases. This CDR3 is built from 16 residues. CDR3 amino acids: CAISESPGGSNGELFF. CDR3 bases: TGTGCCATCAGTGAGTCACCAGGGGGCAGCAACGGGGAGCTGTTTTTT.

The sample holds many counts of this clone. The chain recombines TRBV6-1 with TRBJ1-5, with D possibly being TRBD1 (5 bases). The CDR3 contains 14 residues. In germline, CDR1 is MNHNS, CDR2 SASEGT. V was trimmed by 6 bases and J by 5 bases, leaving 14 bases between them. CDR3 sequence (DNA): TGTGCCAGCAGCCGCGGGACCGGGGATCAGCCCCAGCATTTT. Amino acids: CASSRGTGDQPQHF.

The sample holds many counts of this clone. The CDR3 loop reads CASSVGGTQISGNEQFF. As DNA, the CDR3 is TGTGCCAGCAGCGTTGGGGGGACACAAATTTCCGGGAATGAGCAGTTCTTC. V usage is TRBV9 and J usage is TRBJ2-1; D tentatively reads TRBD1 or TRBD2 (6 bases each). Germline V gene lookup returns CDR1 SGDLS and CDR2 YYNGEE. The CDR3 runs to 17 residues. Trimming took off 2 bases at V and 7 bases at J, with 22 bases between the two ends.

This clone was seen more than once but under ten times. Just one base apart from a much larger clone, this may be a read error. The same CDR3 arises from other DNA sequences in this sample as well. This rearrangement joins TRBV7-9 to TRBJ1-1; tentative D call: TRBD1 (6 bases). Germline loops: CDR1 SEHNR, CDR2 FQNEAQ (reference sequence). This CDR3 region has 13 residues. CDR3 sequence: CASSLEGGTKAFF. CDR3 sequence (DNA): TGTGCCAGTAGCTTAGAGGGGGGGACTAAAGCTTTCTTT.

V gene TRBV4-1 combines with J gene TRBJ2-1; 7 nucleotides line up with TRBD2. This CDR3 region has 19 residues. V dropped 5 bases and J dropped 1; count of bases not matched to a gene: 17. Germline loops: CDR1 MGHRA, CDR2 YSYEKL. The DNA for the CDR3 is TGCGCCAGCAGCTCCAACCTATCGGGAGGTTTTTATTCCTACAATGAGCAGTTCTTC. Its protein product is CASSSNLSGGFYSYNEQFF.

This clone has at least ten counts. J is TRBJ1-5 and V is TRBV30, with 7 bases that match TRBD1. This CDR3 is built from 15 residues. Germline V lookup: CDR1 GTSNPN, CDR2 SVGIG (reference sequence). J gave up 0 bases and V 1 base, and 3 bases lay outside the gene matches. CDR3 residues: CAWSEGQYSNQPQHF. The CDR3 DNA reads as TGTGCCTGGAGTGAGGGACAGTATAGCAATCAGCCCCAGCATTTT. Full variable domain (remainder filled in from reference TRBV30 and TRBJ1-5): SQTIHQWPATLVQPVGSPLSLECTVEGTSNPNLYWYRQAAGRGLQLLFYSVGIGQISSEVPQNLSASRPQDRQFILSSKKLLLSDSGFYLCAWSEGQYSNQPQHFGDGTRLSIL.

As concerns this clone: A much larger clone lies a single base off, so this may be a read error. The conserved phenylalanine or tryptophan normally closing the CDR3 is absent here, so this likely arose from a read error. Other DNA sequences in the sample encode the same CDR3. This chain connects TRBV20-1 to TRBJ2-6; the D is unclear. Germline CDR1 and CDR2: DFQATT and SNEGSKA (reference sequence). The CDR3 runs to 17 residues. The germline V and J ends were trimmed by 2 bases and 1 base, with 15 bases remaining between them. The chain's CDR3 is CSARNEEFRSGANVLTS. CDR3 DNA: TGCAGTGCTAGAAATGAGGAGTTTCGTTCTGGGGCCAACGTCCTGACTTCC.

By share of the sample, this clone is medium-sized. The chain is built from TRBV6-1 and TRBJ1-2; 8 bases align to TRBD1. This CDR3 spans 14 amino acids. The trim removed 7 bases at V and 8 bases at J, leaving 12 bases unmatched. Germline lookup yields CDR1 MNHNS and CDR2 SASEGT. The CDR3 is CASTLRTGTDGYTF. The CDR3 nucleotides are TGTGCCAGCACCCTCCGGACAGGGACGGACGGCTACACCTTC.

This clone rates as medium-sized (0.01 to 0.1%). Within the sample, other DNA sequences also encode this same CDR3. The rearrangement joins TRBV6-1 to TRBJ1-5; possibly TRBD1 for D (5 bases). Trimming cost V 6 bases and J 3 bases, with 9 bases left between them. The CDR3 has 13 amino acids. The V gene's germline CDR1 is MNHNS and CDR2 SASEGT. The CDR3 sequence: CASRAGNNQPQHF. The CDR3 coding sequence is TGTGCCAGCAGAGCAGGGAACAATCAGCCCCAGCATTTT.

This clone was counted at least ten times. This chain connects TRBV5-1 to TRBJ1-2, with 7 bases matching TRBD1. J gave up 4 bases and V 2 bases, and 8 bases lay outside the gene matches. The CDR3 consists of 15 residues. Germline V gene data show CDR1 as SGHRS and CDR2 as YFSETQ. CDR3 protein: CASSFLRDSSYGYTF. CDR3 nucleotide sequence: TGCGCCAGCAGCTTCCTCCGGGACAGCTCCTATGGCTACACCTTC.

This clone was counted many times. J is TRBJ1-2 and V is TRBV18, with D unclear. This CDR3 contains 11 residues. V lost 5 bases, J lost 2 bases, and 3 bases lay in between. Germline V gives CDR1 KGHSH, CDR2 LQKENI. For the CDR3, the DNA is TGTGCCAGCTCAGACAACTATGGCTACACCTTC. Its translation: CASSDNYGYTF.

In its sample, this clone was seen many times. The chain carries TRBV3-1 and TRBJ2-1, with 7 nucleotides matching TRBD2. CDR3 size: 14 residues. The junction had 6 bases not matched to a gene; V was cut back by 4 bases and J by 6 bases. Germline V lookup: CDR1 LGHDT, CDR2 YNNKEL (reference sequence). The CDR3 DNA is TGTGCCAGCAGCCCAGGGAGGACTAGCAATGAGCAGTTCTTC. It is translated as CASSPGRTSNEQFF.

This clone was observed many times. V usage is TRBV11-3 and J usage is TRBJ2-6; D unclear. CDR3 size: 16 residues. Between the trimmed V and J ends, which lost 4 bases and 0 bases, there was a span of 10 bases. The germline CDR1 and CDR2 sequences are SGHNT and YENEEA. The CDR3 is CASSSRRASGANVLTF. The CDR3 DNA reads TGTGCCAGCAGCTCCCGACGCGCCTCTGGGGCCAACGTCCTGACTTTC.